The 5 T cell receptor beta chains below all came from one sample that was sequenced in a study of T cell changes during pregnancy in multiple sclerosis. Assay: immunoSEQ multiplex PCR; the TCRdb copy retains only in-frame clones and omits some. Of approximately 30,000 clones listed, 90% were seen once; the top ten hold under 15%. Specimen: CD8+ T cells from peripheral blood mononuclear cells, collected in the first trimester of pregnancy. The receptors come from a female donor with multiple sclerosis, enrolled in a pregnancy study.

V is TRBV7-9 and J is TRBJ2-7; D is perhaps TRBD2 (6 bases). V lost 2 bases and J lost 5, with 22 bases in between. The CDR3 is 17 amino acids. Germline V lookup: CDR1 SEHNR, CDR2 FQNEAQ (reference sequence). The CDR3 sequence is CASSLPPRDSPSHEQYF. The CDR3 DNA is TGTGCCAGCAGCTTACCTCCCCGGGACTCCCCATCCCACGAGCAGTACTTC.

V usage is TRBV9 and J usage is TRBJ1-1; TRBD1 is a possible D gene (6 bases). The CDR3 is 15 amino acids. Germline CDR1 SGDLS, CDR2 YYNGEE. The V and J ends lost 0 bases and 6 bases respectively, with 15 bases between them. The CDR3, as DNA: TGTGCCAGCAGCGTAGGAGGGGGGGCATACGCTGAAGCTTTCTTT. Protein sequence: CASSVGGGAYAEAFF.

The rearrangement uses TRBV6-5 and TRBJ2-1; 7 bases match TRBD2. After removal of 0 bases from V and 3 bases from J, the junction contained 5 bases not matched to a gene. Germline assignment: CDR1 MNHEY and CDR2 SVGAGI. The CDR3 loop spans 16 amino acids. CDR3 sequence: CASSYSGGGFYNEQFF. The CDR3 DNA sequence: TGTGCCAGCAGTTACTCGGGCGGGGGTTTCTACAATGAGCAGTTCTTC.

The genes are TRBV11-3 and TRBJ2-7; no definite D call. CDR1 and CDR2 (germline): SGHNT, YENEEA. V dropped 0 bases and J dropped 6 bases, with 9 bases sitting between them. The CDR3 has 13 residues. The CDR3 spells CASSLDNSGEQYF. Here the CDR3 DNA reads TGTGCCAGCAGCTTAGATAATTCGGGCGAGCAGTACTTC.

This chain links TRBV2 with TRBJ2-1, with 10 positions matching TRBD1. Germline V gene sequence: CDR1 SNHLY, CDR2 FYNNEI. The CDR3 totals 15 residues. V lost 6 bases to trimming and J lost 15 bases; unmatched junction nucleotides: 17. The CDR3 bases are TGTGCCAGCAGCCACCTGGAGACAGGGGGCGTGTTGCCGTTCTTC. It translates to CASSHLETGGVLPFF.